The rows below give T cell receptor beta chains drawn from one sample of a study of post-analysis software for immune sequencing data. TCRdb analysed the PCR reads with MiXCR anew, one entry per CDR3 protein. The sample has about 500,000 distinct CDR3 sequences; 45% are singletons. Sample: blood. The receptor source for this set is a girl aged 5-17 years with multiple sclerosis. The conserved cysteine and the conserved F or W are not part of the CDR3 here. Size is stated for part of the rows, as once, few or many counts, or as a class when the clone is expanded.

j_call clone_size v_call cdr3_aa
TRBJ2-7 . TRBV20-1 SARVVARGNYEQY
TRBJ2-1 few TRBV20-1 SARGEPPRHNEQF
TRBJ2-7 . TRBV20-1 SAQGEINPPYEQY
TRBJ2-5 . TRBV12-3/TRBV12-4 ASSRLAGAIETQY
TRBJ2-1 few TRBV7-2 ASSSDMSIYNEQF
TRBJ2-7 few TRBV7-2 ASSPSGTSLYEQY
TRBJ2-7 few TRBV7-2 ASSLGLELYEQY
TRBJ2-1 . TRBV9 ASSHSGTSYNEQF
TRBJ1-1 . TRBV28 ASRDGGTEAF
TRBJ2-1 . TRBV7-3 ASSLGEYNEQF
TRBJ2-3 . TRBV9 ASSVAGGNTDTQY
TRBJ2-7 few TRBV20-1 SAREAGYEQY
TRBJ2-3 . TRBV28 ASSPNPTPDTQY
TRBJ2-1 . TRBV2 ASSELAGHNEQF
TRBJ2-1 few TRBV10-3 AISEGTQANEQF
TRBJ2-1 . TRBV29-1 SVEEWRYNEQF
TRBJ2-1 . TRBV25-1 ASSEGTGSYNEQF
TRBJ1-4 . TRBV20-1 SARVGGAQEKLF
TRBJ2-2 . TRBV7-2 ASSLEWPTGELF
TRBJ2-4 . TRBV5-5 ASSQDREDIQY
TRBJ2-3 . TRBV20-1 SARSPGTSIADTQY
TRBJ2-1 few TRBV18 ASSPRLAGAYNEQF
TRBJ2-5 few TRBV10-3 AISDSGTGGAETQY
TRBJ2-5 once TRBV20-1 SARPQAQGIETQY
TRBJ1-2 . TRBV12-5 ASGLDRSSGYT
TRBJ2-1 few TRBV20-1 SARDPKGGFSYNEQF
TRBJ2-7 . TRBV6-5 ASSYSTSAVGSYEQY
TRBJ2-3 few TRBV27 ASNRLAGVPDTQY
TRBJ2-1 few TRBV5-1 ASSLGSGRAGEQF
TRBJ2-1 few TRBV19 ASSSQGLAGGYNEQF
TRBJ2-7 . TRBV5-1 TSSPRASYEQY
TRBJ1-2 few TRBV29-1 SVDRQGAYGGYT